The clone carrying this T cell receptor (beta chain) was detected many times. In germline, CDR1 is MNHNS, CDR2 SASEGT. Trimming shortened V by 4 bases and J by 3 bases, and 9 bases separated the two germline ends. The CDR3 is 13 residues long. This entry is derived from a study of regulatory T cells in long-lasting Graves disease. The time point here: newly diagnosed GD, antithyroid drugs for less than 3 months. The TCR library was made from RNA extracted from PBMCs. The authors built TCR beta libraries using iRepertoire HTBI primers and Arm-PCR of CDR3 regions. TCRdb reanalysed the multiplex PCR reads using MiXCR and keeps one entry per CDR3 protein. The data contain hundreds of thousands of distinct CDR3 sequences, roughly 16% of them singletons. The same data also went into a second study, on T cells in Graves' hyperthyroidism and ophthalmopathy.

The source of this sequence is a woman aged 30 to 39 with Graves disease. The specimen comprised peripheral blood mononuclear cells (PBMCs), sampled at new diagnosis, from a patient treated with antithyroid drugs. V and J are TRBV6-1 and TRBJ2-5; D might be TRBD2 (6 bases). In DNA form, the CDR3 reads TGTGCCAGCAGTGGGACGGGGGAAGAGACCCAGTACTTC. Amino acids: CASSGTGEETQYF.